The present T cell receptor (beta chain) was sequenced within a study of cytomegalovirus exposure and HLA in healthy donors. Overall study: Prior work identified roughly 120 million unique TCR beta sequences in 150 million to 200 million T cells.

Germline-derived CDR1 and CDR2 are MNHEY and SVGAGI. The CDR3 is 16 amino acids. The V and J ends lost 0 bases and 1 base respectively, with 9 bases between them. PCR was performed using 60 Vbeta and 13 Jbeta primers. Clones were sequenced by immunoSEQ multiplex PCR, and TCRdb holds only the in-frame ones, with some missing. The table includes roughly 120,000 clones, around 70% detected once. Findings and caveats of the study: Previous analysis showed most TCR beta V segments were productive about 90% or about 30% of the time. Researchers reported in a later analysis that a missense DCLRE1C variant was tied to TCR beta V- and J-gene trimming. Several of the most significant clusters were apparently associated with common viral pathogens in a later analysis.

With regard to this clone: Its antigen is undetermined.

The source is a woman aged 40-49 years in good health and CMV-seropositive. Sequencing was performed on PBMCs. The chain couples TRBV6-5 to TRBJ2-2, with D unclear. The CDR3 DNA reads as TGTGCCAGCAGTTACTCTAAGTACGGGAACACCGGGGAGCTGTTTTTT. Encoded protein: CASSYSKYGNTGELFF.